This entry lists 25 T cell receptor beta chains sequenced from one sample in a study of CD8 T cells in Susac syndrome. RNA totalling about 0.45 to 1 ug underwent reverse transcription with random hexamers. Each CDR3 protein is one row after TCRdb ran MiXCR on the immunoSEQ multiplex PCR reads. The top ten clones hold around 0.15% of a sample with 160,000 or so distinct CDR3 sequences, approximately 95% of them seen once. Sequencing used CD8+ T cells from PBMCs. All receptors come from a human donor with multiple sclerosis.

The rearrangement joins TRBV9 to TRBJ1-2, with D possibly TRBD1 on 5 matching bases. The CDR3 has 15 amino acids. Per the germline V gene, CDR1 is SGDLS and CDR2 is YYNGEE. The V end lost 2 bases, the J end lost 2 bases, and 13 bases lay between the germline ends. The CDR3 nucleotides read TGTGCCAGCAGCGTCGTGGGGGAACTAAACTATGGCTACACCTTC. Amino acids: CASSVVGELNYGYTF.

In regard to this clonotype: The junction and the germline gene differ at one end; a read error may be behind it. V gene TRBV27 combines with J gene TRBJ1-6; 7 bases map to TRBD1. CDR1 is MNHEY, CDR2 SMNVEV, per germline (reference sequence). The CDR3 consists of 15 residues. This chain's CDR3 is CASSLSGQPWSPLHF. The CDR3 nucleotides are TGTGCCAGCAGTCTATCGGGACAGCCGTGGTCACCCCTCCACTTT.

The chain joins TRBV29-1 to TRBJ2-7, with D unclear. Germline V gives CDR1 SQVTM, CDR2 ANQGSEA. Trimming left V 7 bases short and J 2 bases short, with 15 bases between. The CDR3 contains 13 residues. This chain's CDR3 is CSATPDGTYEQYF. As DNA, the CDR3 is TGCAGCGCTACACCAGACGGAACCTACGAGCAGTACTTC.

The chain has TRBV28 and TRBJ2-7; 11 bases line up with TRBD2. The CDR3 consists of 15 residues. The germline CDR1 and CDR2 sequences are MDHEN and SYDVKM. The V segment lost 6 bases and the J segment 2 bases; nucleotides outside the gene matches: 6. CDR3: CASSPTSGETYEQYF. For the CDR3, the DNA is TGTGCCAGCAGCCCGACTAGCGGGGAAACCTACGAGCAGTACTTC.

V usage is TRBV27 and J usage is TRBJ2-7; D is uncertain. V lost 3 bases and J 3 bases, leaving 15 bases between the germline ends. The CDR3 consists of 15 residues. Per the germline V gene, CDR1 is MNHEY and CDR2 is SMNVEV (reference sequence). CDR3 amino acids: CASSLIAESYYEQYF. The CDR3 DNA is TGTGCCAGCAGTTTGATCGCCGAATCCTACTACGAGCAGTACTTC.

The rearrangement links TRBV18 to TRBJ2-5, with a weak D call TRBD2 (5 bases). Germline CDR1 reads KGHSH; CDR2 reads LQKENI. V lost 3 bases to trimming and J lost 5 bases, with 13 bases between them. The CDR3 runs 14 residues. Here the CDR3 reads CASSPLRRGETQYF. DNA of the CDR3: TGTGCCAGCTCACCCCTCCGCCGCGGGGAGACCCAGTACTTC.

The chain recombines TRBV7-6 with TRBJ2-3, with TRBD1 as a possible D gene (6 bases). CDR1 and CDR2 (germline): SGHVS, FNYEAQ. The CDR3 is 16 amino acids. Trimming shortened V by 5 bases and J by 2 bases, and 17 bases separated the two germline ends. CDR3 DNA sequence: TGTGCCAGCAGCCGTAGGGTCTGGGGGCACACAGATACGCAGTATTTT. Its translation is CASSRRVWGHTDTQYF.

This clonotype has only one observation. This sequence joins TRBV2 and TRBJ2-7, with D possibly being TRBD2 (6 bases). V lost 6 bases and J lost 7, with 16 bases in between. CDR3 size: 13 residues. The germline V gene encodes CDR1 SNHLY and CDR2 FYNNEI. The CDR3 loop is CASSELRGEEQYF. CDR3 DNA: TGTGCCAGCAGCGAACTACGCGGGGAAGAGCAGTACTTC. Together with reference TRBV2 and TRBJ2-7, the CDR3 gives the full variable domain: EPEVTQTPSHQVTQMGQEVILRCVPISNHLYFYWYRQILGQKVEFLVSFYNNEISEKSEIFDDQFSVERPDGSNFTLKIRSTKLEDSAMYFCASSELRGEEQYFGPGTRLTVT.

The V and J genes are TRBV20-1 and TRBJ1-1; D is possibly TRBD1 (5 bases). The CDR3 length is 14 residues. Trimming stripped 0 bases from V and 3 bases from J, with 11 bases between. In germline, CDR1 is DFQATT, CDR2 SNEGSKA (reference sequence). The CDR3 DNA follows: TGCAGTGCTAGAGATCTTCGGGGCGACACTGAAGCTTTCTTT. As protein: CSARDLRGDTEAFF.

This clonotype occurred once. Written as DNA, the CDR3 is TGTGCCAGCCAGCCCGGGGGGGCTATAGGGAATGAGCAGTTCTTC. As protein: CASQPGGAIGNEQFF. The chain couples TRBV9 to TRBJ2-1, with 8 nucleotides matching TRBD2. The CDR3 spans 15 residues. Trimming at V came to 7 bases and at J to 7 bases, leaving 13 bases not matched to a gene. CDR1 SGDLS and CDR2 YYNGEE come from the germline V gene.

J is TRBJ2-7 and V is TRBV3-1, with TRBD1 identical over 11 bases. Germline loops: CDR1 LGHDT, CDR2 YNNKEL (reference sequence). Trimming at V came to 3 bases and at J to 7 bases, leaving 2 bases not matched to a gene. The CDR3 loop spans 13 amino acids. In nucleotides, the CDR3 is TGTGCCAGCAGCCACGGGACAGGGGGAGAGCAGTACTTC. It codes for CASSHGTGGEQYF.

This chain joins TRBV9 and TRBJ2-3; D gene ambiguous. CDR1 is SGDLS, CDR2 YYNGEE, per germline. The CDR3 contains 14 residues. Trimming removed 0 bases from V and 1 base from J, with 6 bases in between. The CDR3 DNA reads TGTGCCAGCAGCGTAGCTATGGGCACAGATACGCAGTATTTT. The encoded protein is CASSVAMGTDTQYF.

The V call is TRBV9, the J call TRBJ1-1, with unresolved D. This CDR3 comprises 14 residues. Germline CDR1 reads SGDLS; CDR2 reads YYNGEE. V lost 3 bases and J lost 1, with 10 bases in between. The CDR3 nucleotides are TGTGCCAGCAGCGAGGACCAGGAGAACACTGAAGCTTTCTTT. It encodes CASSEDQENTEAFF. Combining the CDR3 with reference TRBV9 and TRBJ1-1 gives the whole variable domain DSGVTQTPKHLITATGQRVTLRCSPRSGDLSVYWYQQSLDQGLQFLIQYYNGEERAKGNILERFSAQQFPDLHSELNLSSLELGDSALYFCASSEDQENTEAFFGQGTRLTVV.

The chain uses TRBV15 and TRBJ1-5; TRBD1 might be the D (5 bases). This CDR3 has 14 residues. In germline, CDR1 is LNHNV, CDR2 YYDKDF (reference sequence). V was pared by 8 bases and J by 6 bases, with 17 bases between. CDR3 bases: TGTGCCACCGATCCTGGGGCTGGGGGTCAGCCCCAGCATTTT. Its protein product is CATDPGAGGQPQHF.

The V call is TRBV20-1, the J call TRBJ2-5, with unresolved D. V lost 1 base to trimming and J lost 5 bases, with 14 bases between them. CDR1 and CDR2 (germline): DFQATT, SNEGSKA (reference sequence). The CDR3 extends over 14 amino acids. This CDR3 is CSARGPGGWETQYF. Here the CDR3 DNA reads TGCAGTGCTAGAGGCCCGGGTGGGTGGGAGACCCAGTACTTC.

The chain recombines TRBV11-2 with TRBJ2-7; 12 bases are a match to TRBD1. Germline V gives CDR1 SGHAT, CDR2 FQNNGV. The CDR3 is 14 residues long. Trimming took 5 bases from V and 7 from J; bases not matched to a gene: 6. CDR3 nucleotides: TGTGCCAGCAGCCCCGGGACAGGGGGCTTGGAGCAGTACTTC. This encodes CASSPGTGGLEQYF.

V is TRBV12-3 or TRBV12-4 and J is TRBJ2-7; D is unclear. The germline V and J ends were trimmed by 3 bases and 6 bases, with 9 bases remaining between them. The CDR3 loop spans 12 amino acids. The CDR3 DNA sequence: TGTGCCAGCAGTTTTACCGTTGGCGAGCAGTACTTC. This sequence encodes CASSFTVGEQYF.

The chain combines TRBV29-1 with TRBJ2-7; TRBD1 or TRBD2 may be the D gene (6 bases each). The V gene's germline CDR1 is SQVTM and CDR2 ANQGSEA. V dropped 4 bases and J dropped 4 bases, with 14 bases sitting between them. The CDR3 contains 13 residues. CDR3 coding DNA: TGCAGCGTTGTGCCCACAGGGAGGTACGAGCAGTACTTC. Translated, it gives CSVVPTGRYEQYF.

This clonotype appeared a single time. CDR3 sequence reads: CASRRRSWYNEQFF. CDR3 nucleotides: TGTGCCAGCCGGAGGCGGAGCTGGTACAATGAGCAGTTCTTC. This chain uses TRBV2 with TRBJ2-1; weak D call: TRBD2 (5 bases). V lost 8 bases to trimming and J lost 4 bases, with 15 bases between them. The CDR3 extends over 14 amino acids. Germline loops: CDR1 SNHLY, CDR2 FYNNEI. Full variable domain (remainder filled in from reference TRBV2 and TRBJ2-1): EPEVTQTPSHQVTQMGQEVILRCVPISNHLYFYWYRQILGQKVEFLVSFYNNEISEKSEIFDDQFSVERPDGSNFTLKIRSTKLEDSAMYFCASRRRSWYNEQFFGPGTRLTVL.

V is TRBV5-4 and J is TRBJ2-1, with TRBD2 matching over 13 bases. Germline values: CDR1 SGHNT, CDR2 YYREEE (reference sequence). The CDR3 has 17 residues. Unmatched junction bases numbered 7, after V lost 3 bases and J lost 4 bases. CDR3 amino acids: CASSYATSGRLYNEQFF. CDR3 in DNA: TGTGCCAGCAGCTACGCGACTAGCGGGAGGTTGTACAATGAGCAGTTCTTC. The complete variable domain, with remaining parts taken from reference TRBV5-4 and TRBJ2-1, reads ETGVTQSPTHLIKTRGQQVTLRCSSQSGHNTVSWYQQALGQGPQFIFQYYREEENGRGNFPPRFSGLQFPNYSSELNVNALELDDSALYLCASSYATSGRLYNEQFFGPGTRLTVL.

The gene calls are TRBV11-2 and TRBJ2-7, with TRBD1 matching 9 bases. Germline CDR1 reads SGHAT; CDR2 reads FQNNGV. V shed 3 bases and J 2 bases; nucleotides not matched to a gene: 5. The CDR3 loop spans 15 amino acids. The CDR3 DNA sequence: TGTGCCAGCAGCTTCTACCGGGACAGGGCCTACGAGCAGTACTTC. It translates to CASSFYRDRAYEQYF.

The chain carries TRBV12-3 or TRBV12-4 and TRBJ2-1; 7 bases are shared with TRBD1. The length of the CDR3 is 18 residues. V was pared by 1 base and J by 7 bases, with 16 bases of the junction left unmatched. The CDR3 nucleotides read TGTGCCAGCAGTTTAGTCGCCGAAGGTAGGGGGCGTGAGAATGAGCAGTTCTTC. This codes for CASSLVAEGRGRENEQFF.

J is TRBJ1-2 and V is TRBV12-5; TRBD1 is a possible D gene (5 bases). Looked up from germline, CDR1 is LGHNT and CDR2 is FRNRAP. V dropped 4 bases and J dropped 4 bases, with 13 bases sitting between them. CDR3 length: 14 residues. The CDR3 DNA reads TGTGCTAGTGGTTCCCAGGGCCCGGGCTATGGCTACACCTTC. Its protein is CASGSQGPGYGYTF.

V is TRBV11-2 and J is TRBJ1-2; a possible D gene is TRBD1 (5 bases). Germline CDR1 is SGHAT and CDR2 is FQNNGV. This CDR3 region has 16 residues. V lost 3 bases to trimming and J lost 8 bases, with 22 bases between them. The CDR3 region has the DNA TGTGCCAGCAGCTTCGAGGGCGGACTACCCTGGGGGGGCTACACCTTC. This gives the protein CASSFEGGLPWGGYTF.

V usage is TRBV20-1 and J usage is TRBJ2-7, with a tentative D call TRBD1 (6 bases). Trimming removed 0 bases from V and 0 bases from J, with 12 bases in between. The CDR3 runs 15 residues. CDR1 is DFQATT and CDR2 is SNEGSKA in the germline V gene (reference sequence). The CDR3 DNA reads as TGCAGTGCTAGAGAACGGCACAGGGTCTCCTACGAGCAGTACTTC. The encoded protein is CSARERHRVSYEQYF.